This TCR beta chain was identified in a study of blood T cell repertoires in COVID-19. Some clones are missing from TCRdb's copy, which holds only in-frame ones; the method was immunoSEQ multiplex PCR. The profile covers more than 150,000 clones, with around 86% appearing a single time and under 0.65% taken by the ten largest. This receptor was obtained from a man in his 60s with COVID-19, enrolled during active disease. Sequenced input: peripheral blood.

DNA of the CDR3: TGTGCCAGCAGCTTAGTGGAGGGGTACGAGCAGTACTTC. Protein: CASSLVEGYEQYF. J is TRBJ2-7 and V is TRBV7-2, with D perhaps TRBD2 (6 bases). The germline V gene has CDR1 SGHTA and CDR2 FQGNSA. The V end was cut by 1 base, the J end by 4 bases, with 8 bases between. The CDR3 length is 13 residues. The full variable domain, its missing parts supplied by reference TRBV7-2 and TRBJ2-7, is GAGVSQSPSNKVTEKGKDVELRCDPISGHTALYWYRQSLGQGLEFLIYFQGNSAPDKSGLPSDRFSAERTGGSVSTLTIQRTQQEDSAVYLCASSLVEGYEQYFGPGTRLTVT.